The T cell receptor beta chain described here comes from a study of regulatory T cells in long-lasting Graves disease. The study, taken as a whole, reports: Persistent disease was associated with favored TRBV28 usage and with favored use of TRBJ1-2 and TRBJ2-5. Less diverse TCR repertoires were seen in persistent Graves' patients than in newly diagnosed ones.

V dropped 2 bases and J dropped 7 bases, with 9 bases sitting between them. The CDR3 loop spans 13 amino acids. Germline assignment: CDR1 SGHRS and CDR2 YFSETQ. With iRepertoire HTBI primers and Arm-PCR of CDR3 regions, TCR beta libraries were built. TCRdb recomputed calls from the multiplex PCR reads with MiXCR, one row per CDR3 protein. The sample comprises 500,000 to 700,000 distinct CDR3 sequences, about 32% of which are singletons, and roughly 46% rests with the top ten. Described time point: persistent/refractory GD, antithyroid drugs over 5 years with positive TRAb. Isolated PBMC RNA provided the starting material for the TCR library. Blood from the periphery, about 9 milliliters in all, was drawn into EDTA tubes. About this clonotype itself: What it binds is not known.

V gene TRBV5-1 combines with J gene TRBJ2-2; D may be TRBD2 (5 bases). Specimen: peripheral blood mononuclear cells (PBMCs), collected when the disease was refractory, from a patient treated with antithyroid drugs. This TCR was recovered from a female donor with Graves disease. This CDR3 reads CASSFEGVGELFF. The CDR3 region has the DNA TGCGCCAGCAGCTTTGAGGGCGTCGGGGAGCTGTTTTTT.